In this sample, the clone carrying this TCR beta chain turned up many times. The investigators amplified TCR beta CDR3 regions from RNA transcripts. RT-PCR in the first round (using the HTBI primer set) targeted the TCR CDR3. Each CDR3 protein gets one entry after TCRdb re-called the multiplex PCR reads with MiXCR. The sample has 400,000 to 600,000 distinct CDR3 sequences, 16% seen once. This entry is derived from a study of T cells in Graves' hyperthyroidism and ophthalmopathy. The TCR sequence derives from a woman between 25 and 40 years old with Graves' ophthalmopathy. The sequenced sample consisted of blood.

In DNA, the CDR3 is TGTGCCAGCGCCTTAGCGGGAGAGCAGTACTTC. It is translated as CASALAGEQYF. The chain employs TRBV11-1 and TRBJ2-7; 8 bases match TRBD2. Trimming took 8 bases from V and 7 from J; bases not matched to a gene: 4. The CDR3 covers 11 residues. Germline CDR1 is SGHAT and CDR2 is FQDESV (reference sequence).